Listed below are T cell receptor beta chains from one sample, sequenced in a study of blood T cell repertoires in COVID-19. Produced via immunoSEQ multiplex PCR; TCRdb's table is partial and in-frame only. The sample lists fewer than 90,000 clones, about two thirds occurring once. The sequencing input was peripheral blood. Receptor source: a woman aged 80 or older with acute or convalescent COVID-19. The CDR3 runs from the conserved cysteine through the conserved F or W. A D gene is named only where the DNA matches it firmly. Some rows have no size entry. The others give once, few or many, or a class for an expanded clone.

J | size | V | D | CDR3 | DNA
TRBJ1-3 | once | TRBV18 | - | CASSPPVTPAGNTIYF | TGTGCCAGCTCACCACCAGTAACGCCAGCTGGAAACACCATATATTTT
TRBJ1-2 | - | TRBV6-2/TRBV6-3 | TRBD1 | CASSYLTGNYGYTF | TGTGCCAGCAGTTACTTGACAGGGAACTATGGCTACACCTTC
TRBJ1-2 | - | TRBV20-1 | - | CSAEIYGYTF | TGCAGTGCTGAGATCTACGGCTACACCTTC
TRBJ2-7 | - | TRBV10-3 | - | CAISPGGFSYEQYF | TGTGCCATCAGTCCGGGGGGCTTCTCCTACGAGCAGTACTTC
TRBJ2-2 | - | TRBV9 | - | CASSEDRGWNTGELFF | TGTGCCAGCAGTGAGGACCGGGGTTGGAACACCGGGGAGCTGTTTTTT
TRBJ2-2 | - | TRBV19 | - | CASSIPGVRGNTGELFF | TGTGCCAGTAGTATCCCAGGGGTCCGGGGGAACACCGGGGAGCTGTTTTTT
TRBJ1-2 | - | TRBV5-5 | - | CASSLANSRYGYTF | TGTGCCAGCAGCTTGGCCAACAGTCGCTATGGCTACACCTTC
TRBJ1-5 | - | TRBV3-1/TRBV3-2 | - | CASHLNWGRLVNQPQHF | TGTGCCAGCCATCTAAATTGGGGGCGCTTGGTTAATCAGCCCCAGCATTTT
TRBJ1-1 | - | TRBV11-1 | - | CASSLTPERSTEAFF | TGTGCCAGCAGCCTTACTCCCGAAAGAAGCACTGAAGCTTTCTTT
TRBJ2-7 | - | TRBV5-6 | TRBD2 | CASSFISGGAYEQYF | TGTGCCAGCAGCTTCATTAGCGGGGGGGCCTACGAGCAGTACTTC
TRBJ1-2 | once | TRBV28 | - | CASSLDPGLYGYTF | TGTGCCAGCAGTTTAGATCCAGGCCTCTATGGCTACACCTTC